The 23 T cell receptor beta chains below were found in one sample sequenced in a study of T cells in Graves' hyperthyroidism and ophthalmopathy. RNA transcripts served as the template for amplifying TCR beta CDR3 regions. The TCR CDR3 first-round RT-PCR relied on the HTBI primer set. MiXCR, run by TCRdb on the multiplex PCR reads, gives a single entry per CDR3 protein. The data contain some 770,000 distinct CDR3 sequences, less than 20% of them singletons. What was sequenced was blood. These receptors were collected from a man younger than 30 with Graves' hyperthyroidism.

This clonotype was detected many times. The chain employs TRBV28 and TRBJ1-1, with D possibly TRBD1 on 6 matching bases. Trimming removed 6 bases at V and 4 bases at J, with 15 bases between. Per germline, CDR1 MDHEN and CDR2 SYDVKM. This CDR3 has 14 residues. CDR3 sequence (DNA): TGTGCCAGCAGGGGGGATAGGGGGGGCACTGAAGCTTTCTTT. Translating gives CASRGDRGGTEAFF.

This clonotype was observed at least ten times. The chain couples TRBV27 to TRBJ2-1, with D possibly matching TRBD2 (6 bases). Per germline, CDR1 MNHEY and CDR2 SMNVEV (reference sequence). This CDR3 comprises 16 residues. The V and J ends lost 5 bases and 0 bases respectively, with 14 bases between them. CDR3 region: CASSGRDLSSYNEQFF. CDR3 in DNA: TGTGCCAGCAGTGGCAGGGACTTGAGCTCCTACAATGAGCAGTTCTTC.

This chain's CDR3 is CASSYRFGLAGGPPGANVLTF. Here the CDR3 DNA reads TGTGCCAGCAGTTACCGCTTCGGGCTAGCGGGAGGACCCCCTGGGGCCAACGTCCTGACTTTC. The rearrangement joins TRBV6-2 or TRBV6-3 to TRBJ2-6, with 11 bases lining up with TRBD2. Germline loops: CDR1 MNHEY, CDR2 SVGEGT. This CDR3 region has 21 residues. Trimming at V came to 2 bases and at J to 2 bases, leaving 14 bases not matched to a gene.

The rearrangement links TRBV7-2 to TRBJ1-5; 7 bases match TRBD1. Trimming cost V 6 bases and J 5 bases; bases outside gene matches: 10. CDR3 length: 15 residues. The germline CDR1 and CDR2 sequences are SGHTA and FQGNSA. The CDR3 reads CASSSRTGHHQPQHF. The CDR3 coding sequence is TGTGCCAGCAGTTCCCGGACAGGCCATCATCAGCCCCAGCATTTT.

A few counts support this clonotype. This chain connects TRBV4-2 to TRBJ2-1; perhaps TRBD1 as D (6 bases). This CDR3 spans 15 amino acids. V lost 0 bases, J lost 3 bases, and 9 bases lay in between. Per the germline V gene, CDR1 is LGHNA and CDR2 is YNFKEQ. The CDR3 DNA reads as TGTGCCAGCAGCCAAGAACAGGGCGGCTACAATGAGCAGTTCTTC. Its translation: CASSQEQGGYNEQFF.

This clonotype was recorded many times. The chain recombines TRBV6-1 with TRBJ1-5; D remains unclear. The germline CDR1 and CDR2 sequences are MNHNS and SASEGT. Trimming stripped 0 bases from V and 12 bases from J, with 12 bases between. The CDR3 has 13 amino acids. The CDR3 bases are TGTGCCAGCAGTGAAGCTCCTGATGCGGGCCAGCATTTT. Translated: CASSEAPDAGQHF.

The CDR3 protein is CASSKKREIGYEQYF. CDR3 nucleotide sequence: TGTGCCAGCAGCAAAAAGCGGGAGATCGGCTACGAGCAGTACTTC. The chain joins TRBV5-5 to TRBJ2-7; TRBD2 agrees at 8 bases. This CDR3 has 15 amino acids. The germline V gene encodes CDR1 SGHKS and CDR2 YYEKEE (reference sequence). After removal of 4 bases from V and 3 bases from J, the junction contained 9 bases not matched to a gene.

The CDR3: CSASADTSNTEAFF. The CDR3 region has the DNA TGCAGTGCTAGTGCGGACACCTCGAACACTGAAGCTTTCTTT. The chain uses TRBV20-1 and TRBJ1-1; perhaps TRBD1 as D (5 bases). Germline V gene data show CDR1 as DFQATT and CDR2 as SNEGSKA (reference sequence). There are 14 residues in the CDR3. V was pared by 3 bases and J by 1 base, with 12 bases between.

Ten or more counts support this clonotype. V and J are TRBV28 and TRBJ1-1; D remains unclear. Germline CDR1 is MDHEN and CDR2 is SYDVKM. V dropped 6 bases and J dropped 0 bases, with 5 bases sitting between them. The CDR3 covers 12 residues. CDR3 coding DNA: TGTGCCAGCAGAGACTTGAACACTGAAGCTTTCTTT. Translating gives CASRDLNTEAFF.

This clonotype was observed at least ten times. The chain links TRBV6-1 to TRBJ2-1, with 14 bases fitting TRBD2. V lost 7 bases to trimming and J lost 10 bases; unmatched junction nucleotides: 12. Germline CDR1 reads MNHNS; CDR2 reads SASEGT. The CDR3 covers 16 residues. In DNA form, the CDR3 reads TGTGCCAGCAACAATCCGGGACTAGCGGGAGTCGGCGAGCAGTTCTTC. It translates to CASNNPGLAGVGEQFF.

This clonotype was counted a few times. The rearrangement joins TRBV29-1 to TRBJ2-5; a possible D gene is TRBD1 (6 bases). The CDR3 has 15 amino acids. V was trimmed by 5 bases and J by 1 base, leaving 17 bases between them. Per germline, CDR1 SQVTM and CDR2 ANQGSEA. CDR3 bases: TGCAGCGTTTATGGGCCTGGACAGATCCAAGAGACCCAGTACTTC. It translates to CSVYGPGQIQETQYF.

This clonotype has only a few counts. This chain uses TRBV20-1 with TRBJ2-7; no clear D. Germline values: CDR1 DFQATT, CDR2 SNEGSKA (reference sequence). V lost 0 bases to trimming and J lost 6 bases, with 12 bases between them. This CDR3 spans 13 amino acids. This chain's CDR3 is CSARDPAWSEQYF. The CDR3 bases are TGCAGTGCTAGAGACCCGGCGTGGTCCGAGCAGTACTTC.

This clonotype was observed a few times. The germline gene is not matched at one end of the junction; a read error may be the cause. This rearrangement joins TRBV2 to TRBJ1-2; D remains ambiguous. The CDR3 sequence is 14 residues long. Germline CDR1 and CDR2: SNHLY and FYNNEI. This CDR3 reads CASSGSRFNNGYTF. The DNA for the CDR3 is TGTGCCAGCAGTGGTAGCAGGTTTAACAATGGCTACACCTTC. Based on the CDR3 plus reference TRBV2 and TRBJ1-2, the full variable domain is EPEVTQTPSHQVTQMGQEVILRCVPISNHLYFYWYRQILGQKVEFLVSFYNNEISEKSEIFDDQFSVERPDGSNFTLKIRSTKLEDSAMYFCASSGSRFNNGYTFGSGTRLTVV.

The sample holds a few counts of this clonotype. The CDR3 region is CASSDGTRGYTGELFF. CDR3 in DNA: TGTGCCAGCAGCGACGGGACTAGGGGCTACACCGGGGAGCTGTTTTTT. The chain uses TRBV7-3 and TRBJ2-2; 8 nucleotides match TRBD2. With 5 bases clipped from V and 3 bases from J, the junction kept 8 bases outside the gene matches. The CDR3 is 16 amino acids. Per germline, CDR1 SGHTA and CDR2 FQGTGA.

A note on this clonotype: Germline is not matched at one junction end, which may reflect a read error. The CDR3, as DNA: TGTGCTAGCAGTCCACCCAGTGGGACCCAAGAGACCCAGTACTTC. It specifies CASSPPSGTQETQYF. The V and J genes are TRBV28 and TRBJ2-5; D is tentatively TRBD1 or TRBD2 (5 bases each). The CDR3 is made up of 15 amino acids. CDR1 and CDR2 (germline): MDHEN, SYDVKM. Based on the CDR3 plus reference TRBV28 and TRBJ2-5, the full variable domain is DVKVTQSSRYLVKRTGEKVFLECVQDMDHENMFWYRQDPGLGLRLIYFSYDVKMKEKGDIPEGYSVSREKKERFSLILESASTNQTSMYLCASSPPSGTQETQYFGPGTRLLVL.

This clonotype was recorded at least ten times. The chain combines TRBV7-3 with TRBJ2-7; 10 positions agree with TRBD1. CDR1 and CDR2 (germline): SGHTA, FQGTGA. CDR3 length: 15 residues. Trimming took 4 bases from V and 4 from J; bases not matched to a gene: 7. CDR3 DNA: TGTGCCAGCAGCTCCCAGCCGGGACAGGGGTACGAGCAGTACTTC. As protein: CASSSQPGQGYEQYF.

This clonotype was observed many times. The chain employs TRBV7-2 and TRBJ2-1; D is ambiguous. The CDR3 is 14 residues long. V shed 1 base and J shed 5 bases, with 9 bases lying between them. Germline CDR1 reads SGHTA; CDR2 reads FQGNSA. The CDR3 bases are TGTGCCAGCAGCTTAGGACGGGCCAACAATGAGCAGTTCTTC. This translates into CASSLGRANNEQFF. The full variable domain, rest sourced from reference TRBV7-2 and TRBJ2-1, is GAGVSQSPSNKVTEKGKDVELRCDPISGHTALYWYRQSLGQGLEFLIYFQGNSAPDKSGLPSDRFSAERTGGSVSTLTIQRTQQEDSAVYLCASSLGRANNEQFFGPGTRLTVL.

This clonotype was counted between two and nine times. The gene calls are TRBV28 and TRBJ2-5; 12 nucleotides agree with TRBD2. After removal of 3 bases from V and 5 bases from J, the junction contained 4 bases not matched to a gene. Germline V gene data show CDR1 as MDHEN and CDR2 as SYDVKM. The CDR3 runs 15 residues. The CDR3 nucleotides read TGTGCCAGCAGTTTGGGGACTAGCGGGTCGGAGACCCAGTACTTC. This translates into CASSLGTSGSETQYF.

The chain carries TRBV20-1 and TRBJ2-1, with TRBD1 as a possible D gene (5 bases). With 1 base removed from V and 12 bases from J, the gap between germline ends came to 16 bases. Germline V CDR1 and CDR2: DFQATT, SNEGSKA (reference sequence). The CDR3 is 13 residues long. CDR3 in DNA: TGCAGTGCTAGAGCCACGACAGACCGGTGGCAGTTCTTC. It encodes CSARATTDRWQFF.

The CDR3 region is CASSLRGPIYEQYF. The DNA for the CDR3 is TGTGCCAGCAGCTTACGGGGACCGATATACGAGCAGTACTTC. The chain carries TRBV7-2 and TRBJ2-7; the D call may be TRBD1 or TRBD2 (5 bases each). The CDR3 has 14 residues. The V gene lost 2 bases and the J gene lost 4 bases, with 12 bases spanning the gap. Germline V gene lookup returns CDR1 SGHTA and CDR2 FQGNSA.

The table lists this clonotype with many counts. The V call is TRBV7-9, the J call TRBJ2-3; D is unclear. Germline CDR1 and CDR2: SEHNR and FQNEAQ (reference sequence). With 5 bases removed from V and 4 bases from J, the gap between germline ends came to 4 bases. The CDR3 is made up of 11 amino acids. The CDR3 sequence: CASSKSDTQYF. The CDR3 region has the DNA TGTGCCAGCAGCAAATCAGATACGCAGTATTTT.

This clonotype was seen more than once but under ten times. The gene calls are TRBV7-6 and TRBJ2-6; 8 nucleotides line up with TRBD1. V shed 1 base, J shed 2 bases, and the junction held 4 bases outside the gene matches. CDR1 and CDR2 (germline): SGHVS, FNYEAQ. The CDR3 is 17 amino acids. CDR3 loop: CASSLGSGGAGANVLTF. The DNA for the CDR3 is TGTGCCAGCAGCTTAGGGTCAGGGGGCGCTGGGGCCAACGTCCTGACTTTC.

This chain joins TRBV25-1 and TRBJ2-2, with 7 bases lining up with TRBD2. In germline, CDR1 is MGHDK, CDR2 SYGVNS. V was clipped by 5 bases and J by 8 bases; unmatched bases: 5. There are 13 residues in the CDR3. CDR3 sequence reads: CASSKRLAGELFF. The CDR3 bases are TGTGCCAGCAGTAAAAGACTAGCTGGGGAGCTGTTTTTT.